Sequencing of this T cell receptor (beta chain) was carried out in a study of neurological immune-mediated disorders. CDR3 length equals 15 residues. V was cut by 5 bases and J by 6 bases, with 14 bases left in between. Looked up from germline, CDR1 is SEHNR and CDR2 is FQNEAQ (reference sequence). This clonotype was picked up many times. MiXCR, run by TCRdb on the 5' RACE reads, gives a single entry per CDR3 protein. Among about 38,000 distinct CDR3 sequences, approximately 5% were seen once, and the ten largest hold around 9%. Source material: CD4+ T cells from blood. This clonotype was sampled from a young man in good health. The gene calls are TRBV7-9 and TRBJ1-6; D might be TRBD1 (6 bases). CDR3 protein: CASSARQALNSPLHF. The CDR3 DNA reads TGTGCCAGCAGCGCCCGACAGGCGCTTAATTCACCCCTCCACTTT.